The sequence of this TCR beta chain was determined in a study of blood T cell repertoires in COVID-19. Study information: The United States, Italy and Spain supplied acute and convalescent COVID-19 samples.

The authors' processing: Reference gene primer amplification gave estimated nucleated cell counts. Using immunoSEQ multiplex PCR, the repertoire was profiled, and TCRdb retains in-frame clones only, with some absent. That table is the source of V, J and clone size, and D and trimming were worked out from the DNA. Here the sample spans around 42,000 clones, almost 80% being singletons. The CDR3 totals 13 residues. CDR1 is ENHRY and CDR2 is SYGVKD in the germline V gene. V was pared by 6 bases and J by 4 bases, with 10 bases between. The receptor comes from an elderly woman with acute or convalescent COVID-19. This sequence joins TRBV10-3 and TRBJ1-5; D uncertain. The specimen sequenced was peripheral blood. CDR3 DNA: TGTGCCATCAGATCGACATTGAATCAGCCCCAGCATTTT. Its translation: CAIRSTLNQPQHF.